The source of this TCR beta chain is a study of blood T cells in healthy people across ages. The authors ran a second PCR of roughly 6 to 12 cycles using a sample-barcoded 5' primer and a J-beta primer mix. TCRdb independently ran MiXCR on the 5' RACE reads; one entry per CDR3 protein. The sample records about 2 million distinct CDR3 sequences, 49% being singletons. Trimming cost V 0 bases and J 2 bases; bases outside gene matches: 3. Germline V CDR1 and CDR2: LGHNA, YSLEER. The CDR3 is 15 residues long. Researchers collected roughly 10 milliliters of peripheral blood from every single donor. This clonotype was sampled from a woman in her 40s in good health. The rearrangement uses TRBV4-3 and TRBJ2-7; TRBD1 aligns across 8 bases. Material: blood. In nucleotides, the CDR3 is TGCGCCAGCAGCCAAGAAGAACAGGGGGCCTACGAGCAGTACTTC. This sequence encodes CASSQEEQGAYEQYF.